These 26 T cell receptor beta chains originate from one sample sequenced in a study of shared clonotypes between healthy human individuals. The assay was immunoSEQ multiplex PCR, and TCRdb's table has in-frame clones only and misses some. The table has 2 million to 2.5 million clones, roughly 95% seen once. Source material: naive CD4+ T cells sorted from blood. Subset indicated: CD45RA+ positively selected. These receptors were taken from a young man in good health.

The rearrangement uses TRBV7-2 and TRBJ2-4, with TRBD2 as a possible D gene (5 bases). Germline-derived CDR1 and CDR2 are SGHTA and FQGNSA. The length of the CDR3 is 18 residues. V shed 5 bases and J shed 1 base, with 21 bases lying between them. The CDR3 here is CASSPRRTTNGAKNIQYF. CDR3 nucleotides: TGTGCCAGCAGCCCCCGGAGGACCACGAACGGCGCCAAAAACATTCAGTACTTC.

The V gene is TRBV29-1, the J gene TRBJ1-2; D gene uncertain. The V end lost 7 bases, the J end lost 10 bases, and 16 bases lay between the germline ends. CDR3 length: 11 amino acids. From germline, CDR1 is SQVTM and CDR2 ANQGSEA. The CDR3 DNA sequence: TGCAGCGCCTGGGGTGGCGGTGACTACACCTTC. Its translation: CSAWGGGDYTF.

The J gene is TRBJ1-6, the V gene TRBV7-8; tentative D call: TRBD1 (5 bases). Germline CDR1 and CDR2: SGHVS and FQNEAQ. The ends were cut back, 2 bases at V and 7 bases at J, with 15 bases in the middle. The CDR3 runs to 16 residues. Here the CDR3 reads CASSLLSRAENSPLHF. The CDR3 nucleotides are TGTGCCAGCAGCTTATTGTCCAGGGCGGAAAATTCACCCCTCCACTTT.

The V call is TRBV9, the J call TRBJ1-3; D is unclear. The V and J ends lost 0 bases and 2 bases respectively, with 9 bases between them. From germline, CDR1 is SGDLS and CDR2 YYNGEE. This CDR3 has 15 residues. The CDR3 DNA reads TGTGCCAGCAGCGTAGTTGGGGTACCTGGAAACACCATATATTTT. Translation: CASSVVGVPGNTIYF.

This chain connects TRBV10-2 to TRBJ1-5; D unresolved. Per the germline V gene, CDR1 is WSHSY and CDR2 is SAAADI. CDR3 length: 17 amino acids. V lost 0 bases and J lost 0, with 12 bases in between. The CDR3 loop reads CASSESGSVVSNQPQHF. CDR3 DNA sequence: TGCGCCAGCAGTGAGTCTGGTTCGGTAGTTAGCAATCAGCCCCAGCATTTT.

On this clone itself: This same CDR3 is encoded by further DNA sequences in the sample. V is TRBV9 and J is TRBJ1-1, with D perhaps matching TRBD1 (5 bases). Between the trimmed V and J ends, which lost 1 base and 0 bases, there was a span of 10 bases. CDR1 is SGDLS, CDR2 YYNGEE, per germline. The CDR3 length is 15 residues. The CDR3 bases are TGTGCCAGCAGCGTATCAGGGAGGGTGAACACTGAAGCTTTCTTT. Protein sequence: CASSVSGRVNTEAFF.

CDR3 amino acids: CASNSWGEAFF. Here the CDR3 DNA reads TGTGCCAGCAACTCGTGGGGGGAAGCTTTCTTT. The chain has TRBV28 and TRBJ1-1; possible D gene TRBD1, 5 bases. Germline CDR1 and CDR2: MDHEN and SYDVKM. Trimming stripped 7 bases from V and 8 bases from J, with 11 bases between. The CDR3 length is 11 residues.

This clone has only a few counts. Within the sample, other DNA sequences also encode this same CDR3. The gene calls are TRBV7-9 and TRBJ1-3; D is unresolved. CDR1 and CDR2 (germline): SEHNR, FQNEAQ (reference sequence). With 1 base removed from V and 0 bases from J, the gap between germline ends came to 4 bases. There are 14 residues in the CDR3. This CDR3 reads CASSLGGSGNTIYF. The CDR3 nucleotides read TGTGCCAGCAGCTTAGGTGGCTCTGGAAACACCATATATTTT.

J is TRBJ2-6 and V is TRBV14; D call uncertain. Between the trimmed V and J ends, which lost 2 bases and 0 bases, there was a span of 2 bases. The CDR3 loop spans 14 amino acids. Germline V gene data show CDR1 as SGHDN and CDR2 as FVKESK. This chain's CDR3 is CASSQSSGANVLTF. As DNA, the CDR3 is TGTGCCAGCAGCCAAAGCTCTGGGGCCAACGTCCTGACTTTC.

This chain joins TRBV19 and TRBJ1-5, with TRBD1 as a possible D gene (5 bases). CDR3 length: 18 amino acids. V was trimmed by 1 base and J by 2 bases, leaving 18 bases between them. Per the germline V gene, CDR1 is LNHDA and CDR2 is SQIVND (reference sequence). CDR3 sequence (DNA): TGTGCCAGTAGTATAGCTGCAGGGAAAATGTACGGCAATCAGCCCCAGCATTTT. It codes for CASSIAAGKMYGNQPQHF.

The CDR3 spells CASSMGLGPYEQYF. The CDR3 coding sequence is TGTGCCAGCAGCATGGGACTAGGACCCTACGAGCAGTACTTC. The chain joins TRBV7-2 to TRBJ2-7; 8 bases line up with TRBD2. The CDR3 runs to 14 residues. Germline-derived CDR1 and CDR2 are SGHTA and FQGNSA. Trimming at V came to 5 bases and at J to 2 bases, leaving 5 bases not matched to a gene.

The chain couples TRBV30 to TRBJ1-6; no reliable D call. From germline, CDR1 is GTSNPN and CDR2 SVGIG (reference sequence). CDR3 length equals 14 residues. V was clipped by 3 bases and J by 7 bases, with 13 bases between them. CDR3 in amino acids: CAWRGMTGNSPLHF. The CDR3 DNA is TGTGCCTGGAGGGGGATGACCGGGAATTCACCCCTCCACTTT.

This chain uses TRBV10-3 with TRBJ2-7; TRBD2 agrees at 9 bases. V trimming: 7 bases; J trimming: 3 bases; junction bases outside the gene matches: 7. The germline gives CDR1 ENHRY, CDR2 SYGVKD. This CDR3 region has 14 residues. CDR3 sequence: CAIKPSGGYYEQYF. The DNA for the CDR3 is TGTGCCATCAAGCCCAGCGGGGGGTACTACGAGCAGTACTTC.

In this sample, this clone turned up once. The chain couples TRBV6-1 to TRBJ2-3, with 8 bases lining up with TRBD2. The CDR3 sequence is 14 residues long. The V gene end was trimmed by 4 bases and the J gene end by 7 bases; junction bases not matched to a gene: 7. The V gene's germline CDR1 is MNHNS and CDR2 SASEGT. The CDR3 spells CASSARIAGNTQYF. CDR3 nucleotides: TGTGCCAGCAGTGCGAGAATAGCGGGGAATACGCAGTATTTT.

The chain recombines TRBV7-8 with TRBJ2-4; TRBD1 or TRBD2 may be the D gene (5 bases each). The CDR3 covers 20 residues. The germline V gene encodes CDR1 SGHVS and CDR2 FQNEAQ. Deletions cut 1 base from V and 3 bases from J, with 25 bases between. The CDR3 DNA follows: TGTGCCAGCAGCTTAGTTCCCCCTCAGGGATGGGGGAATGTCAAAAACATTCAGTACTTC. Its translation is CASSLVPPQGWGNVKNIQYF.

CDR3 nucleotide sequence: TGTGCGACGGGGTCAACCCACGAGCAGTACTTC. Its protein product is CATGSTHEQYF. The chain uses TRBV27 and TRBJ2-7; the D gene is possibly TRBD2 (5 bases). Germline values: CDR1 MNHEY, CDR2 SMNVEV (reference sequence). The CDR3 extends over 11 amino acids.

This clone was counted a few times. The same CDR3 can be traced to other DNA sequences in this sample. The gene calls are TRBV5-1 and TRBJ1-5; TRBD1 matches at 7 bases. Trimming at V came to 4 bases and at J to 4 bases, leaving 5 bases not matched to a gene. The CDR3 totals 14 residues. Germline lookup yields CDR1 SGHRS and CDR2 YFSETQ. The CDR3 coding sequence is TGCGCCAGCAGCCCCGGGACAGAGAATCAGCCCCAGCATTTT. It codes for CASSPGTENQPQHF.

This clone was counted once. Distinct nucleotide sequences in the sample also encode this CDR3. The chain couples TRBV18 to TRBJ2-3, with 7 bases fitting TRBD1. The CDR3 is made up of 14 amino acids. The ends lost 3 bases at V and 4 bases at J; junction bases unmatched: 4. CDR1 is KGHSH, CDR2 LQKENI, per germline. CDR3 protein: CASSPLTGADTQYF. DNA of the CDR3: TGTGCCAGCTCACCCCTTACAGGGGCAGATACGCAGTATTTT.

This clone showed up just once. The rearrangement uses TRBV6-1 and TRBJ1-1, with a weak D call TRBD1 (5 bases). The length of the CDR3 is 15 residues. Trimming shortened V by 4 bases and J by 4 bases, and 16 bases separated the two germline ends. Germline V gene sequence: CDR1 MNHNS, CDR2 SASEGT. The CDR3 DNA is TGTGCCAGCAGTGCCGTATCGGTCGGGGGCACTGAAGCTTTCTTT. It codes for CASSAVSVGGTEAFF.

CDR3 sequence: CASSEAPGGVYEKLFF. The DNA for the CDR3 is TGTGCCAGCAGTGAGGCCCCCGGGGGGGTTTACGAAAAACTGTTTTTT. The rearrangement links TRBV2 to TRBJ1-4; a weak D match, TRBD1 (5 bases). CDR1 is SNHLY and CDR2 is FYNNEI in the germline V gene. The V end lost 3 bases, the J end lost 8 bases, and 19 bases lay between the germline ends. This CDR3 has 16 amino acids.

The chain uses TRBV27 and TRBJ2-7; weak D call: TRBD1 (5 bases). CDR1 MNHEY and CDR2 SMNVEV come from the germline V gene (reference sequence). Between the trimmed V and J ends, which lost 1 base and 3 bases, there was a span of 10 bases. This CDR3 has 14 amino acids. CDR3 residues: CASSLLAGNYEQYF. The DNA of the CDR3 is TGTGCCAGCAGTTTATTGGCAGGGAACTACGAGCAGTACTTC.

The genes are TRBV28 and TRBJ2-5; TRBD2 matches at 14 bases. The CDR3 is 15 amino acids. The V gene's germline CDR1 is MDHEN and CDR2 SYDVKM. The V and J ends lost 6 bases and 6 bases, in that order; junction bases with no gene match: 6. CDR3 nucleotide sequence: TGTGCCAGCAGCCAGACTAGCGGGGGGGCGAAGACCCAGTACTTC. Translation: CASSQTSGGAKTQYF. Full variable domain (outside the CDR3, taken from reference TRBV28 and TRBJ2-5): DVKVTQSSRYLVKRTGEKVFLECVQDMDHENMFWYRQDPGLGLRLIYFSYDVKMKEKGDIPEGYSVSREKKERFSLILESASTNQTSMYLCASSQTSGGAKTQYFGPGTRLLVL.

The chain has TRBV5-1 and TRBJ2-5, with unresolved D. This CDR3 is built from 14 residues. Trimming took 0 bases from V and 1 from J, leaving 7 bases between them. Germline-derived CDR1 and CDR2 are SGHRS and YFSETQ. The CDR3 DNA is TGCGCCAGCAGCTTGGGAAAGATCCAAGAGACCCAGTACTTC. Translated, it gives CASSLGKIQETQYF. The complete variable domain, with remaining parts taken from reference TRBV5-1 and TRBJ2-5, reads KAGVTQTPRYLIKTRGQQVTLSCSPISGHRSVSWYQQTPGQGLQFLFEYFSETQRNKGNFPGRFSGRQFSNSRSEMNVSTLELGDSALYLCASSLGKIQETQYFGPGTRLLVL.

This chain uses TRBV5-1 with TRBJ2-5, with D possibly TRBD1 on 6 matching bases. V was cut by 4 bases and J by 0 bases, with 13 bases left in between. Germline V gene sequence: CDR1 SGHRS, CDR2 YFSETQ. This CDR3 has 15 residues. CDR3 coding DNA: TGCGCCAGCAGCATAAATCGACAGGACCAAGAGACCCAGTACTTC. This gives the protein CASSINRQDQETQYF. Full variable domain (outside the CDR3, taken from reference TRBV5-1 and TRBJ2-5): KAGVTQTPRYLIKTRGQQVTLSCSPISGHRSVSWYQQTPGQGLQFLFEYFSETQRNKGNFPGRFSGRQFSNSRSEMNVSTLELGDSALYLCASSINRQDQETQYFGPGTRLLVL.

V usage is TRBV4-3 and J usage is TRBJ1-1; D gene uncertain. The CDR3 totals 15 residues. V was clipped by 1 base and J by 0 bases, with 9 bases between them. Germline CDR1 LGHNA, CDR2 YSLEER. CDR3 sequence: CASSQVPGLNTEAFF. CDR3 nucleotide sequence: TGCGCCAGCAGCCAAGTCCCTGGGTTGAACACTGAAGCTTTCTTT.

The chain carries TRBV7-2 and TRBJ1-2; TRBD1 matches at 9 bases. V dropped 2 bases and J dropped 7; count of bases not matched to a gene: 5. CDR1 and CDR2 (germline): SGHTA, FQGNSA. This CDR3 is built from 14 residues. The DNA of the CDR3 is TGTGCCAGCAGCTTAAACAGGGGGCTTGGTGGCTACACCTTC. Protein: CASSLNRGLGGYTF. The complete variable domain, with remaining parts taken from reference TRBV7-2 and TRBJ1-2, reads GAGVSQSPSNKVTEKGKDVELRCDPISGHTALYWYRQSLGQGLEFLIYFQGNSAPDKSGLPSDRFSAERTGGSVSTLTIQRTQQEDSAVYLCASSLNRGLGGYTFGSGTRLTVV.